This T cell receptor (beta chain) was captured by sequencing in a study of CD8+ T cells in alopecia areata. Study-wide results and limits: Among the cells sequenced in scalp samples are also the resident alphabeta T cells of normal skin. Lesional scalp displayed greater clonality than normal scalp, most notably in alopecia totalis/universalis. Mice gave a clearer picture of TCR sharing than patients did, possibly for HLA-related reasons.

RNA was isolated and reverse transcribed to cDNA, the sequencing template. TCRdb's table, derived via immunoSEQ multiplex PCR, lists solely in-frame clones and lacks some. Altogether about 300,000 clones were found in the sample, and no singletons occur. Per germline, CDR1 FNHDT and CDR2 SITEND (reference sequence). V was shortened by 2 bases and J by 0 bases, with 5 bases between the two germline ends. This CDR3 contains 13 residues. This clone was seen a few times. As yet, its antigen is unknown. Gene names and germline refer to mouse. Read coverage stops 4 residues before the CDR3 terminus; the germline J gene supplies the remainder. The identical CDR3 is also encoded by other nucleotide sequences in the sample. Cell sorting was performed on pooled cutaneous lymph node cells with CD4, CD8alpha, NKG2D, NKG2ACE and other markers.

Material: CD4+ T cells sorted from a lymph node. The TCR was taken from a C3H/HeJ mouse with alopecia areata. MHC haplotype: H2-k. The chain recombines TRBV19 with TRBJ1-1; no clear D gene. The sequenced CDR3 bases are TGTGCCAGCAGTATTGTGGCAAACACA. This gives the protein CASSIVANT. The full-length CDR3 reads as CASSIVANTEVFF.